This record concerns one TCR beta chain sequence. What it binds is unknown. The sample belongs to a study of OX40 agonist ivuxolimab in advanced cancers. Overall study: Under the entry rules, prior anti-PD-1, anti-PD-L1 or anti-CTLA-4 therapy was allowed, and around 40% had some. Overall study findings and caveats: Some nonresponders likewise displayed low normalized T-cell clonal expansion.

Sequencing was performed with immunoSEQ multiplex PCR; in TCRdb, only in-frame clones are kept and a portion is missing. The sample lists some 57,000 clones, roughly 90% occurring once. CDR1 and CDR2 from the germline V gene are DFQATT and SNEGSKA (reference sequence). The CDR3 sequence is 11 residues long. The V gene lost 3 bases and the J gene lost 11 bases, with 13 bases spanning the gap. The J gene is TRBJ2-5, the V gene TRBV20-1; D is uncertain. This clonotype was sampled from an adult with an advanced solid tumor such as melanoma, head and neck, liver or kidney cancer. The specimen was CD4+ or CD8+ T cells sorted from blood, collected in a trial of the OX40 agonist ivuxolimab. The CDR3 sequence is CSASIWDEQYF. The CDR3 DNA follows: TGCAGTGCTAGTATATGGGATGAGCAGTACTTC.